The T cell receptor (beta chain) under discussion was sequenced for a study of monozygotic twins with inflammatory bowel disease. Making cDNA involved eight separate reactions per sample. Template switching added UMIs carrying a 6-nucleotide sample barcode. TCRdb re-called the 5' RACE reads and shows each CDR3 protein once, DNA omitted. This sample's clone table lists about 330,000 distinct CDR3 sequences. Regarding the study as a whole: Repertoire likeness was no different across concordant and discordant twins, perhaps owing to restricted power. Lower sharing of clonotypes with other individuals was seen in IBD patients than in healthy twins. This was most marked in patients showing signs of disease activity.

In regard to this clonotype: Its antigen is not identified.

This CDR3 region has 15 residues. This TCR derives from a human donor with ulcerative colitis or Crohn's disease, or a healthy co-twin of an affected twin (not recorded which). Sequencing used blood. The chain carries TRBV12-3 or TRBV12-4 and TRBJ2-2; the TCRdb call, TRBD1, lacks DNA for checking. The CDR3 sequence: CASSGTGWNTGELFF.